The rows below give T cell receptor beta chains drawn from one sample of a study of cytomegalovirus exposure and HLA in healthy donors. Using immunoSEQ multiplex PCR, the repertoire was profiled, and TCRdb retains in-frame clones only, with some absent. This table holds 150,000 to 200,000 clones, about nine tenths found once. Material for sequencing was PBMCs. All receptors come from a man between 18 and 29 years old in good health and CMV-seropositive. The CDR3 runs from the conserved cysteine through the conserved F or W. The order of the fields is V gene, clone size, J gene, D gene, CDR3 protein, CDR3 DNA. D genes are given only for firm matches. Part of the rows lack a size; the others show once, few, many or a class for expanded clones.

V gene: TRBV6-1; clone size: NA; J gene: TRBJ2-7; D gene: NA; CDR3 protein: CASSDSVNYEQYF; CDR3 DNA: TGTGCCAGCAGTGATTCGGTGAACTACGAGCAGTACTTC
V gene: TRBV9; clone size: NA; J gene: TRBJ2-4; D gene: NA; CDR3 protein: CASSPLGLAKNIQYF; CDR3 DNA: TGTGCCAGCAGCCCATTGGGACTAGCCAAAAACATTCAGTACTTC
V gene: TRBV6-5; clone size: NA; J gene: TRBJ2-7; D gene: TRBD1; CDR3 protein: CASSYSVGQGYEQYF; CDR3 DNA: TGTGCCAGCAGTTACTCGGTCGGACAGGGCTACGAGCAGTACTTC
V gene: TRBV6-6; clone size: NA; J gene: TRBJ2-4; D gene: TRBD1; CDR3 protein: CASRTTGVQYF; CDR3 DNA: TGTGCCAGCAGGACCACAGGGGTACAGTACTTC
V gene: TRBV5-1; clone size: NA; J gene: TRBJ2-5; D gene: NA; CDR3 protein: CASSQGTPKKETQYF; CDR3 DNA: TGCGCCAGCAGCCAGGGGACACCAAAAAAAGAGACCCAGTACTTC
V gene: TRBV4-1; clone size: NA; J gene: TRBJ1-1; D gene: NA; CDR3 protein: CASSQDPAGTEAFF; CDR3 DNA: TGCGCCAGCAGCCAAGACCCGGCAGGCACTGAAGCTTTCTTT
V gene: TRBV28; clone size: once; J gene: TRBJ2-7; D gene: TRBD2; CDR3 protein: CASSLPKERETYEQYF; CDR3 DNA: TGTGCCAGCAGTCTCCCCAAGGAGCGGGAGACCTACGAGCAGTACTTC
V gene: TRBV30; clone size: NA; J gene: TRBJ2-2; D gene: NA; CDR3 protein: CAWGRVTGELFF; CDR3 DNA: TGTGCCTGGGGCAGGGTCACCGGGGAGCTGTTTTTT
V gene: TRBV15; clone size: NA; J gene: TRBJ1-2; D gene: NA; CDR3 protein: CATSRDLQAYGYTF; CDR3 DNA: TGTGCCACCAGCAGAGATCTACAGGCCTATGGCTACACCTTC
V gene: TRBV29-1; clone size: NA; J gene: TRBJ2-2; D gene: NA; CDR3 protein: CSVQGNGELFF; CDR3 DNA: TGCAGCGTACAGGGAAACGGGGAGCTGTTTTTT
V gene: TRBV7-6; clone size: NA; J gene: TRBJ2-1; D gene: TRBD1; CDR3 protein: CASSLGGWGTGGLDEQFF; CDR3 DNA: TGTGCCAGCAGCTTAGGGGGGTGGGGTACAGGGGGCCTGGATGAGCAGTTCTTC
V gene: TRBV15; clone size: NA; J gene: TRBJ2-7; D gene: TRBD1; CDR3 protein: CATSRWTGMIYEQYF; CDR3 DNA: TGTGCCACCAGCAGATGGACAGGGATGATCTACGAGCAGTACTTC
V gene: TRBV5-1; clone size: NA; J gene: TRBJ1-2; D gene: NA; CDR3 protein: CASSLDGEGYGYTF; CDR3 DNA: TGCGCCAGCAGCTTGGATGGGGAGGGCTATGGCTACACCTTC
V gene: TRBV16; clone size: NA; J gene: TRBJ1-2; D gene: NA; CDR3 protein: CASSPRGFNYGYTF; CDR3 DNA: TGTGCCAGCAGCCCCCGCGGGTTTAACTATGGCTACACCTTC
V gene: TRBV7-9; clone size: NA; J gene: TRBJ2-3; D gene: TRBD2; CDR3 protein: CASSNRLAGLDTQYF; CDR3 DNA: TGTGCCAGCAGCAACCGGCTAGCGGGATTGGATACGCAGTATTTT
V gene: TRBV13; clone size: NA; J gene: TRBJ1-1; D gene: NA; CDR3 protein: CASSLWGGGTEAFF; CDR3 DNA: TGTGCCAGCAGCTTATGGGGGGGAGGCACTGAAGCTTTCTTT
V gene: TRBV7-9; clone size: NA; J gene: TRBJ2-2; D gene: TRBD2; CDR3 protein: CASSLAQDGRGTGELFF; CDR3 DNA: TGTGCCAGCAGCTTAGCGCAAGACGGGAGGGGCACCGGGGAGCTGTTTTTT
V gene: TRBV28; clone size: few; J gene: TRBJ2-7; D gene: TRBD1; CDR3 protein: CASSSQGQREQYF; CDR3 DNA: TGTGCCAGCAGTTCCCAGGGACAGCGGGAGCAGTACTTC
V gene: TRBV4-1; clone size: many; J gene: TRBJ1-3; D gene: NA; CDR3 protein: CASSRPGADHSGNTIYF; CDR3 DNA: TGCGCCAGCAGCCGCCCGGGAGCCGATCACTCTGGAAACACCATATATTTT
V gene: TRBV9; clone size: NA; J gene: TRBJ2-7; D gene: NA; CDR3 protein: CASSVPLNSQGGRSYEQYF; CDR3 DNA: TGTGCCAGCAGCGTACCGCTCAACTCACAGGGTGGTCGCTCCTACGAGCAGTACTTC
V gene: TRBV9; clone size: NA; J gene: TRBJ2-1; D gene: TRBD1; CDR3 protein: CASSVGPGQGASEQFF; CDR3 DNA: TGTGCCAGCAGCGTAGGCCCGGGACAGGGGGCGAGTGAGCAGTTCTTC
V gene: TRBV19; clone size: NA; J gene: TRBJ2-7; D gene: NA; CDR3 protein: CASSIGGGAGYEQYF; CDR3 DNA: TGTGCCAGTAGTATTGGGGGCGGTGCCGGCTACGAGCAGTACTTC
V gene: TRBV19; clone size: NA; J gene: TRBJ1-1; D gene: TRBD1; CDR3 protein: CASRGTGVTEAFF; CDR3 DNA: TGTGCCAGTAGGGGGACAGGGGTCACTGAAGCTTTCTTT
V gene: TRBV5-1; clone size: once; J gene: TRBJ1-3; D gene: TRBD1; CDR3 protein: CASSFGTGRNTIYF; CDR3 DNA: TGCGCCAGCAGCTTCGGGACAGGGAGGAACACCATATATTTT
V gene: TRBV27; clone size: NA; J gene: TRBJ2-7; D gene: TRBD2; CDR3 protein: CASSLRLARSYEQYF; CDR3 DNA: TGTGCCAGCAGCTTAAGACTAGCGAGATCCTACGAGCAGTACTTC
V gene: TRBV7-6; clone size: NA; J gene: TRBJ1-5; D gene: NA; CDR3 protein: CASSPGFMSNQPQHF; CDR3 DNA: TGTGCCAGCAGCCCAGGGTTTATGAGCAATCAGCCCCAGCATTTT
V gene: TRBV9; clone size: once; J gene: TRBJ1-3; D gene: NA; CDR3 protein: CASSTVQGPGNTIYF; CDR3 DNA: TGTGCCAGCAGTACCGTACAGGGTCCTGGAAACACCATATATTTT
V gene: TRBV9; clone size: NA; J gene: TRBJ1-2; D gene: TRBD1; CDR3 protein: CASSADRVSGYTF; CDR3 DNA: TGTGCCAGCAGCGCGGACAGGGTCAGTGGCTACACCTTC
V gene: TRBV7-2; clone size: NA; J gene: TRBJ2-7; D gene: NA; CDR3 protein: CASSFFFGGIGAYEQYF; CDR3 DNA: TGTGCCAGCAGCTTTTTCTTCGGCGGGATCGGAGCCTACGAGCAGTACTTC
V gene: TRBV5-5; clone size: NA; J gene: TRBJ2-7; D gene: NA; CDR3 protein: CASSPVRSYEQYF; CDR3 DNA: TGTGCCAGCAGTCCCGTCCGCTCCTACGAGCAGTACTTC
V gene: TRBV27; clone size: once; J gene: TRBJ1-6; D gene: NA; CDR3 protein: CASSPPPGGIYSPLHF; CDR3 DNA: TGTGCCAGCAGTCCCCCCCCGGGGGGCATTTATTCACCCCTCCACTTT
V gene: TRBV9; clone size: NA; J gene: TRBJ2-2; D gene: NA; CDR3 protein: CASSPGANTGELFF; CDR3 DNA: TGTGCCAGCTCGCCGGGGGCGAACACCGGGGAGCTGTTTTTT
V gene: TRBV5-4; clone size: NA; J gene: TRBJ2-7; D gene: TRBD2; CDR3 protein: CASSLGGGNEQYF; CDR3 DNA: TGTGCCAGCAGCTTGGGGGGGGGAAACGAGCAGTACTTC